These 15 T cell receptor beta chains originate from one sample sequenced in a study of blood T cell repertoires in COVID-19. Sequenced by immunoSEQ multiplex PCR; TCRdb stores in-frame clones only, minus some. The table lists 250,000 to 300,000 clones, approximately 86% of them singletons. The specimen sequenced was PBMCs or T cells enriched from blood (not recorded which). The receptors stem from a woman aged 25 to 39 who had recovered from COVID-19.

This chain connects TRBV2 to TRBJ2-3; 12 nucleotides line up with TRBD2. The CDR3 is 15 residues long. Germline V lookup: CDR1 SNHLY, CDR2 FYNNEI. V shed 6 bases and J 6 bases; nucleotides not matched to a gene: 7. For the CDR3, the DNA is TGTGCCAGCAGAGCTCTAGCGGGAGGGCTTGATACGCAGTATTTT. Amino acids: CASRALAGGLDTQYF.

The J gene is TRBJ2-7, the V gene TRBV7-3, with 8 bases fitting TRBD2. J gave up 1 base and V 5 bases, and 1 base lay outside the gene matches. The CDR3 has 13 amino acids. Germline V lookup: CDR1 SGHTA, CDR2 FQGTGA. CDR3 DNA: TGTGCCAGCAGCGCTAGCGGGTCCTACGAGCAGTACTTC. The encoded protein is CASSASGSYEQYF.

The chain joins TRBV24-1 to TRBJ1-4; 10 bases line up with TRBD1. Germline CDR1 and CDR2: KGHDR and SFDVKD. This CDR3 has 20 amino acids. Trimming removed 4 bases from V and 3 bases from J; junction bases left unmatched: 16. The CDR3 loop is CATSDRDRGPTHLANEKLFF. CDR3 DNA: TGTGCCACCAGTGACCGTGACAGGGGGCCCACACACTTAGCTAATGAAAAACTGTTTTTT.

J is TRBJ1-5 and V is TRBV7-2, with D unresolved. Trimming took 3 bases from V and 0 from J, leaving 9 bases between them. This CDR3 is 15 amino acids long. Per the germline V gene, CDR1 is SGHTA and CDR2 is FQGNSA. CDR3 loop: CASSLVADSNQPQHF. Here the CDR3 DNA reads TGTGCCAGCAGCTTGGTCGCAGATAGCAATCAGCCCCAGCATTTT.

The chain recombines TRBV5-1 with TRBJ2-7; 11 nucleotides line up with TRBD1. The germline CDR1 and CDR2 sequences are SGHRS and YFSETQ. CDR3 length equals 14 residues. The V and J ends lost 4 bases and 7 bases, in that order; junction bases with no gene match: 7. The CDR3 region is CASSDRTGGSEQYF. CDR3 DNA sequence: TGCGCCAGCAGCGACCGGACAGGGGGCTCGGAGCAGTACTTC.

The chain has TRBV19 and TRBJ2-7; 10 bases are a match to TRBD1. The CDR3 is made up of 14 amino acids. Germline V gene data show CDR1 as LNHDA and CDR2 as SQIVND (reference sequence). V lost 5 bases and J lost 9; bases outside the gene matches: 10. The CDR3 coding sequence is TGTGCCAGTAGTTCCGGGACAGGGGCGTTTGGGCAGTACTTC. Amino acid sequence: CASSSGTGAFGQYF.

V gene TRBV4-3 combines with J gene TRBJ1-2; D is possibly TRBD1 (6 bases). This CDR3 is 17 amino acids long. V was shortened by 0 bases and J by 4 bases, with 18 bases between the two germline ends. Germline CDR1 LGHNA, CDR2 YSLEER. The CDR3 is CASSQDTRDNSFYGYTF. In nucleotides, the CDR3 is TGCGCCAGCAGCCAAGATACTAGGGACAATTCTTTCTATGGCTACACCTTC.

This rearrangement joins TRBV6-5 to TRBJ2-1, with 9 bases that match TRBD2. Germline CDR1 MNHEY, CDR2 SVGAGI. V shed 6 bases and J 6 bases; nucleotides not matched to a gene: 9. The CDR3 length is 15 residues. CDR3 sequence (DNA): TGTGCCAGCAGCTTGACTAGCGGAGCGATCAATGAGCAGTTCTTC. Protein sequence: CASSLTSGAINEQFF.

This clone was found once. The same CDR3 is also encoded by other DNA sequences in this sample. The V call is TRBV28, the J call TRBJ1-5; maybe TRBD1 (6 bases). CDR3 length: 13 amino acids. Per the germline V gene, CDR1 is MDHEN and CDR2 is SYDVKM. Trimming stripped 4 bases from V and 4 bases from J, with 8 bases between. This chain's CDR3 is CASSSRGNQPQHF. DNA for the CDR3: TGTGCCAGCAGTTCCAGGGGAAATCAGCCCCAGCATTTT.

The chain employs TRBV11-2 and TRBJ2-7; 9 nucleotides align to TRBD1. This CDR3 has 15 amino acids. The junction had 17 bases not matched to a gene; V was cut back by 5 bases and J by 12 bases. Looked up from germline, CDR1 is SGHAT and CDR2 is FQNNGV. CDR3 in DNA: TGTGCCAGCAGCCCTGGGCCCGGGACAGGGTTATCGCCGTACTTC. Its translation is CASSPGPGTGLSPYF.

The chain has TRBV27 and TRBJ1-2; a weak D match, TRBD1 (6 bases). Trimming took 2 bases from V and 6 from J, leaving 16 bases between them. CDR1 MNHEY and CDR2 SMNVEV come from the germline V gene (reference sequence). The CDR3 contains 15 residues. The CDR3 nucleotides read TGTGCCAGCAGTTTAATCCCCCTTTGGACAGATGGCTACACCTTC. Its translation is CASSLIPLWTDGYTF.

The V call is TRBV18, the J call TRBJ2-5, with D hard to call. The germline V and J ends were trimmed by 1 base and 0 bases, with 15 bases remaining between them. CDR1 and CDR2 from the germline V gene are KGHSH and LQKENI. This CDR3 is built from 17 residues. The CDR3 DNA sequence: TGTGCCAGCTCACCACTCACCGTAACAGAGTACCAAGAGACCCAGTACTTC. Translating gives CASSPLTVTEYQETQYF.

This rearrangement joins TRBV27 to TRBJ2-3; 7 nucleotides align to TRBD1. V lost 7 bases, J lost 2 bases, and 9 bases stayed unmatched. Germline assignment: CDR1 MNHEY and CDR2 SMNVEV (reference sequence). CDR3 length equals 15 residues. The CDR3 is CASTDRVAPTDTQYF. The CDR3 DNA is TGTGCCAGCACAGACAGGGTGGCCCCCACAGATACGCAGTATTTT.

V usage is TRBV9 and J usage is TRBJ2-1, with D tentatively TRBD2 (5 bases). V shed 0 bases and J shed 5 bases, with 9 bases lying between them. CDR1 is SGDLS, CDR2 YYNGEE, per germline. CDR3 length: 14 amino acids. The CDR3 DNA reads as TGTGCCAGCAGCGTAGGTTTGGGAGACAATGAGCAGTTCTTC. This codes for CASSVGLGDNEQFF.

The rearrangement joins TRBV18 to TRBJ1-3; a weak D match, TRBD1 (5 bases). Trimming cost V 4 bases and J 4 bases, with 8 bases left between them. There are 13 residues in the CDR3. Germline values: CDR1 KGHSH, CDR2 LQKENI. The CDR3, as DNA: TGTGCCAGCTCACGTGGGGCGGGAAACACCATATATTTT. It yields the protein CASSRGAGNTIYF.